These T cell receptor beta chains were read from a single sample in a study of vaccination and CD4 T cells after COVID-19. These TCRs' antigens remain unknown. TCRdb passed the PCR reads through MiXCR, listing each CDR3 protein once. Of thousands of distinct CDR3 sequences in the sample, under 55% were seen once. Specimen: CD4+ T cells from blood, cultured in vitro. The source is a human donor in good health. CDR3s include the opening cysteine and the closing phenylalanine or tryptophan. D genes are given only for firm matches. Part of the rows lack a size; the others show once, few, many or a class for expanded clones.

-	TRBV7-2	TRBJ2-2	-	CASSSQASGELFF	TGTGCCAGCAGCTCACAGGCTTCCGGGGAGCTGTTTTTT
few	TRBV7-9	TRBJ2-1	-	CASQRAEGSYNEQFF	TGTGCCAGCCAGAGGGCGGAGGGCTCCTACAATGAGCAGTTCTTC
-	TRBV5-8	TRBJ2-7	-	CASSRGYEQYF	TGTGCCAGCAGTAGGGGCTACGAGCAGTACTTC
-	TRBV20-1	TRBJ2-7	-	CSASGSYEQYF	TGCAGTGCTAGTGGGTCCTACGAGCAGTACTTC
few	TRBV4-2	TRBJ2-7	-	CASRPALDLYEQYF	TGTGCCAGCAGGCCAGCCCTCGACCTCTACGAGCAGTACTTC
-	TRBV12-3/TRBV12-4	TRBJ1-1	-	CASSLWGTEAFF	TGTGCCAGCAGTTTATGGGGGACTGAAGCTTTCTTT
few	TRBV25-1	TRBJ2-5	-	CASSEQEGLGETQYF	TGTGCCAGCAGTGAACAGGAGGGTCTCGGGGAGACCCAGTACTTC
-	TRBV6-1	TRBJ2-7	-	CASGQPKLRASSYEQYF	TGTGCCAGCGGGCAGCCGAAACTCCGGGCAAGCTCCTACGAGCAGTACTTC
-	TRBV20-1	TRBJ2-1	TRBD2	CSASGRLAGGPLANEQFF	TGCAGTGCTAGCGGGAGACTAGCGGGAGGGCCATTAGCTAATGAGCAGTTCTTC
-	TRBV5-1	TRBJ2-2	TRBD1	CASSLGGQGNSGELFF	TGCGCCAGCAGCTTGGGGGGACAGGGGAATTCCGGGGAGCTGTTTTTT
-	TRBV2	TRBJ2-5	-	CASSEVETQYF	TGTGCCAGCAGTGAGGTGGAGACCCAGTACTTC
-	TRBV7-9	TRBJ1-4	-	CASSASTGEKLFF	TGTGCCAGCAGCGCCTCGACAGGTGAAAAACTGTTTTTT
-	TRBV15	TRBJ2-1	TRBD2	CATSRELAGGGYNEQFF	TGTGCCACCAGCAGAGAACTAGCGGGGGGGGGCTACAATGAGCAGTTCTTC
few	TRBV20-1	TRBJ1-5	-	CSAETGSGQPQHF	TGCAGTGCGGAAACAGGGAGCGGTCAGCCCCAGCATTTT
-	TRBV2	TRBJ2-3	-	CASSTGGDTQYF	TGTGCCAGCAGTACAGGTGGAGATACGCAGTATTTT
-	TRBV21-1	TRBJ2-7	-	CASSNRPQGRGFTYEQYF	TGTGCCAGCAGCAACAGGCCCCAGGGGAGGGGATTCACCTACGAGCAGTACTTC
few	TRBV20-1	TRBJ2-3	TRBD2	CSASRLAGGRPQYF	TGCAGTGCCTCCAGACTAGCGGGGGGGCGGCCGCAGTATTTT
few	TRBV7-2	TRBJ2-3	-	CASSHDYTDTQYF	TGTGCCAGCAGCCACGACTACACAGATACGCAGTATTTT
-	TRBV10-3	TRBJ2-3	TRBD2	CAISSGLSGGEDTQYF	TGTGCCATCAGTTCGGGCCTAAGCGGGGGCGAAGATACGCAGTATTTT
few	TRBV4-1	TRBJ1-1	-	CASSRMGPPEGTEAFF	TGCGCCAGCAGCCGGATGGGACCCCCCGAGGGCACTGAAGCTTTCTTT
-	TRBV19	TRBJ1-2	TRBD1	CATFGQASRDYTF	TGTGCCACCTTTGGACAGGCGAGCCGAGACTACACCTTC